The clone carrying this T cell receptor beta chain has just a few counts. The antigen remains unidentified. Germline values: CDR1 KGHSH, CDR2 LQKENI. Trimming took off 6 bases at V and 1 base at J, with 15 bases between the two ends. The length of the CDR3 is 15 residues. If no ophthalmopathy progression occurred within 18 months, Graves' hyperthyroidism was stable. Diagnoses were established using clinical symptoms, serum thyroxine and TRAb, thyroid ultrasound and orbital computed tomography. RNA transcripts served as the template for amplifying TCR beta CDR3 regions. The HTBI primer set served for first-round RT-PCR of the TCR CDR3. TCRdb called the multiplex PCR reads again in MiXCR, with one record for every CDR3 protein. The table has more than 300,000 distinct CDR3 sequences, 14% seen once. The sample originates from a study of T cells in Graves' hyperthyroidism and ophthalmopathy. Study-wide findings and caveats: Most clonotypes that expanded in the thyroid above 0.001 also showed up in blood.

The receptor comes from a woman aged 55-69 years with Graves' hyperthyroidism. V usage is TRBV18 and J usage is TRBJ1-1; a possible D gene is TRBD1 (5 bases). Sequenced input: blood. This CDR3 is CASSPDGARNTEAFF. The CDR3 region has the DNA TGTGCCAGCTCGCCGGACGGGGCAAGGAACACTGAAGCTTTCTTT.